The 30 T cell receptor beta chains reported below all come from one sample, sequenced in a study of blood T cell repertoires in COVID-19 (dated by TCRdb to the early 2020s). The library was generated by the immunoSEQ multiplex PCR assay. TCRdb stores this immuneACCESS table with in-frame sequences only. Part of the clones is absent; in the studies checked, under half of the shortfall reflects unresolved V genes, and no reason is known for the rest. This sample comprises approximately 460,000 clones, about 91% of them detected only once. 0.9% of the sample belongs to the ten largest clones. The sample taken for sequencing was peripheral blood. Source of these receptors: a man aged 18 to 30 with COVID-19, enrolled during active disease.

This chain joins TRBV5-1 and TRBJ2-3; D might be TRBD1 (6 bases). In germline, CDR1 is SGHRS, CDR2 YFSETQ. The CDR3 sequence is 15 residues long. V shed 4 bases and J shed 3 bases, with 15 bases lying between them. In DNA, the CDR3 is TGCGCCAGCAGCCCCCGCACAGGGCAAACAGATACGCAGTATTTT. This encodes CASSPRTGQTDTQYF.

The chain combines TRBV6-5 with TRBJ2-3, with a weak D call TRBD2 (6 bases). Trimming took 0 bases from V and 5 from J, leaving 9 bases between them. This CDR3 is built from 14 residues. From germline, CDR1 is MNHEY and CDR2 SVGAGI. CDR3 protein: CASSYSGGKDTQYF. The CDR3, as DNA: TGTGCCAGCAGTTACTCGGGAGGTAAAGATACGCAGTATTTT.

Notes on this clone: This sample includes further DNA sequences coding for the same CDR3. This rearrangement joins TRBV15 to TRBJ2-1; 7 bases fit TRBD1. After removal of 1 base from V and 7 bases from J, the junction contained 4 bases not matched to a gene. CDR3 size: 14 residues. Germline CDR1 reads LNHNV; CDR2 reads YYDKDF (reference sequence). The CDR3: CATSRGQGSNEQFF. The CDR3, as DNA: TGTGCCACCAGCAGAGGACAGGGTTCGAATGAGCAGTTCTTC.

V and J are TRBV6-9 and TRBJ2-7; D remains ambiguous. Trimming took 8 bases from V and 5 from J, leaving 10 bases between them. CDR1 and CDR2 (germline): MNHGY, SVAAGI. The CDR3 consists of 11 residues. CDR3 nucleotides: TGTGCCAGCGTCTTACTTAACGAGCAGTACTTC. Protein sequence: CASVLLNEQYF.

The V gene is TRBV11-2, the J gene TRBJ2-1; D is uncertain. The CDR3 covers 16 residues. Germline lookup yields CDR1 SGHAT and CDR2 FQNNGV. V lost 1 base and J 0 bases, leaving 10 bases between the germline ends. CDR3: CASSLVWPSSYNEQFF. CDR3 sequence (DNA): TGTGCCAGCAGCTTAGTATGGCCTAGCTCCTACAATGAGCAGTTCTTC.

The chain joins TRBV6-5 to TRBJ1-5; 7 nucleotides align to TRBD1. The CDR3 is made up of 13 amino acids. Germline trimming cut 8 bases from V and 5 bases from J; bases unmatched to any gene: 6. Germline V lookup: CDR1 MNHEY, CDR2 SVGAGI. CDR3 region: CASAPGGHQPQHF. In nucleotides, the CDR3 is TGTGCCAGCGCGCCAGGGGGGCATCAGCCCCAGCATTTT.

The rearrangement joins TRBV9 to TRBJ1-4; 7 nucleotides match TRBD1. CDR1 and CDR2 from the germline V gene are SGDLS and YYNGEE. V shed 0 bases, J shed 7 bases, and the junction held 6 bases outside the gene matches. The CDR3 totals 15 residues. The DNA for the CDR3 is TGTGCCAGCAGCGTAGCAGGGACAGTCCTTGAAAAACTGTTTTTT. This encodes CASSVAGTVLEKLFF.

Details on this clone: The same CDR3 can be traced to other DNA sequences in this sample. The gene calls are TRBV3-1 (or the pseudogene TRBV3-2) and TRBJ1-1; 11 bases are shared with TRBD1. With 1 base clipped from V and 6 bases from J, the junction kept 1 base outside the gene matches. Germline CDR1 is LGHDT and CDR2 is YNNKEL (reference sequence). This CDR3 spans 14 amino acids. CDR3 residues: CASSQGTGGSEAFF. In DNA form, the CDR3 reads TGTGCCAGCAGCCAAGGGACAGGGGGCTCTGAAGCTTTCTTT.

This chain uses TRBV19 with TRBJ2-6; the D gene is possibly TRBD1 (6 bases). The CDR3 runs to 17 residues. The germline gives CDR1 LNHDA, CDR2 SQIVND (reference sequence). Deletions cut 7 bases from V and 0 bases from J, with 16 bases between. In nucleotides, the CDR3 is TGTGCCAGTAAGGGACAACATGATGCCTCTGGGGCCAACGTCCTGACTTTC. It codes for CASKGQHDASGANVLTF.

J is TRBJ1-5 and V is TRBV16, with no clear D. Per the germline V gene, CDR1 is KGHSY and CDR2 is FQNENV. This CDR3 has 14 amino acids. Trimming left V 3 bases short and J 5 bases short, with 11 bases between. CDR3 sequence: CASSHTERYQPQHF. The CDR3 DNA is TGTGCCAGCAGCCACACCGAACGGTATCAGCCCCAGCATTTT.

This clone has a single count. This chain connects TRBV28 to TRBJ2-5; 8 positions match TRBD1. The CDR3 runs to 14 residues. Germline V gene lookup returns CDR1 MDHEN and CDR2 SYDVKM. With 5 bases clipped from V and 7 bases from J, the junction kept 9 bases outside the gene matches. The CDR3 sequence: CASSPPGQGVTQYF. The DNA for the CDR3 is TGTGCCAGCAGTCCCCCCGGACAGGGTGTGACCCAGTACTTC. The full variable domain, in which reference TRBV28 and TRBJ2-5 provide the parts outside the CDR3, is DVKVTQSSRYLVKRTGEKVFLECVQDMDHENMFWYRQDPGLGLRLIYFSYDVKMKEKGDIPEGYSVSREKKERFSLILESASTNQTSMYLCASSPPGQGVTQYFGPGTRLLVL.

This sequence joins TRBV7-8 and TRBJ1-2, with 7 bases identical to TRBD1. This CDR3 contains 17 residues. Germline trimming cut 1 base from V and 4 bases from J; bases unmatched to any gene: 12. Germline values: CDR1 SGHVS, CDR2 FQNEAQ. The CDR3 DNA sequence: TGTGCCAGCAGCTTAGACAGGGGAAATTCCCCGCTCTATGGCTACACCTTC. Translation gives CASSLDRGNSPLYGYTF.

V and J are TRBV5-6 and TRBJ1-4; no definite D call. Trimming cost V 7 bases and J 2 bases, with 15 bases left between them. The CDR3 runs 15 residues. Per germline, CDR1 SGHDT and CDR2 YYEEEE. CDR3 in amino acids: CASVVGSGTNEKLFF. The DNA for the CDR3 is TGTGCCAGCGTCGTGGGCAGCGGGACTAATGAAAAACTGTTTTTT. Full variable domain (outside the CDR3, taken from reference TRBV5-6 and TRBJ1-4): DAGVTQSPTHLIKTRGQQVTLRCSPKSGHDTVSWYQQALGQGPQFIFQYYEEEERQRGNFPDRFSGHQFPNYSSELNVNALLLGDSALYLCASVVGSGTNEKLFFGSGTQLSVL.

The rearrangement uses TRBV28 and TRBJ2-7, with 7 bases lining up with TRBD2. With V trimmed by 6 bases and J by 9 bases, 5 bases remained unmatched. Germline lookup yields CDR1 MDHEN and CDR2 SYDVKM. The CDR3 is made up of 11 amino acids. CDR3 nucleotides: TGTGCCAGCAGCAAAGGACTAGTGCAGTACTTC. Amino acids: CASSKGLVQYF.

The CDR3 coding sequence is TGTGCCAGTAGTATATCGGCCGGGGGGCTCAATGAGCAGTTCTTC. It codes for CASSISAGGLNEQFF. The chain links TRBV19 to TRBJ2-1, with D tentatively TRBD2 (7 bases). The CDR3 sequence is 15 residues long. The germline V and J ends were trimmed by 2 bases and 6 bases, with 14 bases remaining between them. Germline CDR1 is LNHDA and CDR2 is SQIVND (reference sequence).

Regarding this clone: A much larger clone is a single base away; this may be a read error. The chain employs TRBV5-6 and TRBJ2-2; D is uncertain. CDR1 is SGHDT, CDR2 YYEEEE, per germline. CDR3 length: 12 amino acids. The germline V and J ends were trimmed by 3 bases and 3 bases, with 3 bases remaining between them. The CDR3, as DNA: TGTGCCAGCAGCTCATACACCGGGGAGCTGTTTTTT. It translates to CASSSYTGELFF.

The chain couples TRBV12-5 to TRBJ2-7, with D hard to call. Trimming removed 0 bases at V and 4 bases at J, with 10 bases between. Germline V gene sequence: CDR1 LGHNT, CDR2 FRNRAP. CDR3 length: 14 amino acids. The CDR3 DNA is TGTGCTAGTGGTTTGGTAAGAGTCAGGTACGAGCAGTACTTC. This gives the protein CASGLVRVRYEQYF.

The chain has TRBV21-1 and TRBJ2-7; the D call in the table, TRBD2, was not verified against the DNA. TRBV21-1 is termed a pseudogene. There are 17 residues in the CDR3. In nucleotides, the CDR3 is TGTGCCAGCAGCAAAGGAGGAGGCAGACCCAAGTTCTACGAGCAGTACTTC. It specifies CASSKGGGRPKFYEQYF.

This chain uses TRBV9 with TRBJ1-3; TRBD1 aligns across 8 bases. The CDR3 spans 16 residues. V trimming: 0 bases; J trimming: 2 bases; junction bases outside the gene matches: 4. In germline, CDR1 is SGDLS, CDR2 YYNGEE. Here the CDR3 DNA reads TGTGCCAGCAGCGTAGGCCAGGGGGCAACTGGAAACACCATATATTTT. It codes for CASSVGQGATGNTIYF.

This sequence joins TRBV18 and TRBJ1-2; TRBD1 aligns across 7 bases. The CDR3 sequence is 15 residues long. Germline loops: CDR1 KGHSH, CDR2 LQKENI. V lost 3 bases, J lost 1 base, and 5 bases stayed unmatched. The CDR3 nucleotides are TGTGCCAGCTCACCTGGGACAGTTCTTAACTATGGCTACACCTTC. Translation gives CASSPGTVLNYGYTF.

CDR3 sequence (DNA): TGCGCCAGCAGCCAAGAAACGCACAGGTCCTACGAGCAGTACTTC. This translates into CASSQETHRSYEQYF. The rearrangement uses TRBV4-1 and TRBJ2-7; D may be TRBD1 (5 bases). Trimming stripped 0 bases from V and 1 base from J, with 10 bases between. Germline values: CDR1 MGHRA, CDR2 YSYEKL. The CDR3 sequence is 15 residues long.

The chain has TRBV24-1 and TRBJ2-1; D is possibly TRBD1 (5 bases). The germline V and J ends were trimmed by 2 bases and 12 bases, with 22 bases remaining between them. Germline V lookup: CDR1 KGHDR, CDR2 SFDVKD. The CDR3 is made up of 16 amino acids. The DNA for the CDR3 is TGTGCCACCAGTGATTCCAGGGAACTTGGAATTCGACGGCAGTTCTTC. Translating it yields CATSDSRELGIRRQFF.

This chain connects TRBV7-9 to TRBJ2-3, with a tentative D call TRBD1 (6 bases). V lost 0 bases and J 4 bases, leaving 17 bases between the germline ends. The CDR3 covers 17 residues. Germline values: CDR1 SEHNR, CDR2 FQNEAQ (reference sequence). This CDR3 is CASSLAQGYKGADTQYF. For the CDR3, the DNA is TGTGCCAGCAGCTTAGCACAGGGCTACAAAGGGGCAGATACGCAGTATTTT.

The rearrangement links TRBV19 to TRBJ1-2, with D unresolved. This CDR3 is built from 11 residues. V shed 11 bases and J shed 3 bases, with 10 bases lying between them. Per germline, CDR1 LNHDA and CDR2 SQIVND (reference sequence). The CDR3 sequence is CAAGIYYGYTF. In nucleotides, the CDR3 is TGTGCCGCCGGGATATACTATGGCTACACCTTC.

The chain carries TRBV27 and TRBJ1-6; D is unresolved. The V end lost 3 bases, the J end lost 4 bases, and 7 bases lay between the germline ends. Germline values: CDR1 MNHEY, CDR2 SMNVEV (reference sequence). The CDR3 is 14 residues long. The CDR3 DNA sequence: TGTGCCAGCAGTTTCTGGGAGTATAATTCACCCCTCCACTTT. Protein: CASSFWEYNSPLHF.

The CDR3 sequence: CASSLSNFRVANTDTQYF. The CDR3, as DNA: TGTGCCAGCAGTTTATCGAACTTCAGAGTAGCTAACACAGATACGCAGTATTTT. The chain employs TRBV27 and TRBJ2-3; D gene ambiguous. Germline CDR1 reads MNHEY; CDR2 reads SMNVEV (reference sequence). CDR3 length equals 18 residues. The V end lost 0 bases, the J end lost 2 bases, and 18 bases lay between the germline ends.

The gene calls are TRBV18 and TRBJ2-3; 7 nucleotides match TRBD2. This CDR3 spans 16 amino acids. Germline trimming cut 3 bases from V and 4 bases from J; bases unmatched to any gene: 10. Germline V gene data show CDR1 as KGHSH and CDR2 as LQKENI. The DNA of the CDR3 is TGTGCCAGCTCACCTAAGCGGGACGGAGAGGCAGATACGCAGTATTTT. Its protein is CASSPKRDGEADTQYF.

This clone occurred a few times. The J gene is TRBJ2-3, the V gene TRBV20-1; D remains unclear. Per germline, CDR1 DFQATT and CDR2 SNEGSKA (reference sequence). V was trimmed by 5 bases and J by 5 bases, leaving 5 bases between them. CDR3 length equals 10 residues. CDR3 coding DNA: TGCAGTGCTGTCAGAGATACGCAGTATTTT. Its translation: CSAVRDTQYF.

Regarding this clone: Other nucleotide sequences from this sample produce the same CDR3. V usage is TRBV5-6 and J usage is TRBJ1-1; a possible D gene is TRBD1 (5 bases). Germline CDR1 SGHDT, CDR2 YYEEEE. This CDR3 has 13 amino acids. Deletions cut 5 bases from V and 2 bases from J, with 10 bases between. The CDR3 DNA sequence: TGTGCCAGCAGTTTTCAGGGCAACACTGAAGCTTTCTTT. Protein product: CASSFQGNTEAFF.

The V gene is TRBV12-5, the J gene TRBJ1-1; 9 bases agree with TRBD1. The CDR3 runs 16 residues. Losses at the gene ends were 9 bases for V and 1 base for J; bases not matched to a gene: 12. Germline CDR1 and CDR2: LGHNT and FRNRAP. The DNA of the CDR3 is TGTGCTAGCTGTCCGGGACAGGGAGGGTGGAACACTGAAGCTTTCTTT. This translates into CASCPGQGGWNTEAFF.